The 31 T cell receptor beta chains below all came from one sample that was sequenced in a study of response to subunit inactivated influenza vaccine. TCRdb used MiXCR to reprocess the RT-PCR reads, holding one entry per CDR3 protein. The sample carries about 570,000 distinct CDR3 sequences, roughly 10% recorded once. The sample also formed part of further work on T cells expressing NK-cell markers. As reported in that work: UMIs were included in TCR beta cDNA generated by 5'RACE template switching.

This sample comprised PBMCs from blood, obtained on the day of vaccination. Receptor source: a man in his forties or fifties who received an inactivated influenza vaccine.

The chain is built from TRBV5-1 and TRBJ2-7, with D hard to call. CDR1 is SGHRS and CDR2 is YFSETQ in the germline V gene. With 4 bases removed from V and 0 bases from J, the gap between germline ends came to 14 bases. This CDR3 is built from 15 residues. The CDR3 coding sequence is TGCGCCAGCAGCCAATTTATGCACAGCTCCTACGAGCAGTACTTC. Translation gives CASSQFMHSSYEQYF.

This clonotype was found a few times. This rearrangement joins TRBV20-1 to TRBJ2-3; 8 bases agree with TRBD2. This CDR3 is 16 amino acids long. V lost 0 bases and J lost 3; bases outside the gene matches: 8. The germline V gene has CDR1 DFQATT and CDR2 SNEGSKA (reference sequence). In nucleotides, the CDR3 is TGCAGTGCTAGAGACTACACCCGCGGGGGGACAGATACGCAGTATTTT. It translates to CSARDYTRGGTDTQYF.

V gene TRBV4-3 combines with J gene TRBJ1-1, with a tentative D call TRBD1 (6 bases). This CDR3 comprises 14 residues. Germline loops: CDR1 LGHNA, CDR2 YSLEER. With 4 bases removed from V and 1 base from J, the gap between germline ends came to 10 bases. The CDR3 sequence is CASSLQQGNTEAFF. CDR3 coding DNA: TGCGCCAGCAGCCTCCAACAGGGGAACACTGAAGCTTTCTTT.

The chain has TRBV20-1 and TRBJ2-5; 11 positions match TRBD2. This CDR3 has 15 amino acids. In germline, CDR1 is DFQATT, CDR2 SNEGSKA (reference sequence). V was clipped by 5 bases and J by 3 bases; unmatched bases: 8. CDR3 amino acids: CSAGAGTSGKETQYF. The DNA of the CDR3 is TGCAGTGCTGGGGCCGGGACTAGCGGCAAAGAGACCCAGTACTTC.

This clonotype has ten or more counts. V is TRBV27 and J is TRBJ2-1; D unclear. The V end lost 3 bases, the J end lost 6 bases, and 9 bases lay between the germline ends. The CDR3 sequence is 13 residues long. Germline V CDR1 and CDR2: MNHEY, SMNVEV (reference sequence). The CDR3 coding sequence is TGTGCCAGCAGTTTTGTTAGAGGCAATGAGCAGTTCTTC. Translation: CASSFVRGNEQFF.

The chain combines TRBV20-1 with TRBJ2-4; 9 bases line up with TRBD2. This CDR3 is built from 20 residues. V trimming: 4 bases; J trimming: 0 bases; junction bases outside the gene matches: 19. CDR1 is DFQATT and CDR2 is SNEGSKA in the germline V gene (reference sequence). CDR3 in DNA: TGCAGTGCTAACGTGCCGAGAGCGGGGGGCCTTACTATAGCCAAAAACATTCAGTACTTC. This translates into CSANVPRAGGLTIAKNIQYF.

J is TRBJ1-1 and V is TRBV29-1; TRBD1 matches at 11 bases. V trimming: 7 bases; J trimming: 6 bases; junction bases outside the gene matches: 10. This CDR3 spans 14 amino acids. Germline-derived CDR1 and CDR2 are SQVTM and ANQGSEA. The CDR3 DNA reads as TGCAGCGCCGAAGAGGGACAGGGGGGCGCTGAAGCTTTCTTT. Translated: CSAEEGQGGAEAFF.

This clonotype has more than one count but fewer than ten. This chain connects TRBV4-3 to TRBJ2-1; 10 bases line up with TRBD2. This CDR3 spans 16 amino acids. Germline V gene lookup returns CDR1 LGHNA and CDR2 YSLEER. V lost 0 bases to trimming and J lost 4 bases; unmatched junction nucleotides: 3. The CDR3 here is CASSQDLAGEYNEQFF. CDR3 nucleotide sequence: TGCGCCAGCAGCCAAGATCTAGCGGGAGAGTACAATGAGCAGTTCTTC.

This clonotype was found a few times. The rearrangement links TRBV5-1 to TRBJ2-5; a possible D gene is TRBD2 (5 bases). Between the trimmed V and J ends, which lost 3 bases and 2 bases, there was a span of 8 bases. The CDR3 length is 13 residues. The V gene's germline CDR1 is SGHRS and CDR2 YFSETQ. This chain's CDR3 is CASSWRLQETQYF. Here the CDR3 DNA reads TGCGCCAGCAGCTGGAGACTACAAGAGACCCAGTACTTC.

The chain uses TRBV5-1 and TRBJ2-3; no clear D. CDR3 size: 14 residues. V was trimmed by 1 base and J by 4 bases, leaving 10 bases between them. Germline V gives CDR1 SGHRS, CDR2 YFSETQ. The CDR3 region is CASSLPAGPDTQYF. In DNA, the CDR3 is TGCGCCAGCAGCTTGCCCGCCGGACCAGATACGCAGTATTTT.

This clonotype was observed many times. This chain's CDR3 is CASSLRTGEVLYEQYF. The CDR3 DNA follows: TGTGCCAGCAGTTTAAGGACAGGGGAGGTCCTTTACGAGCAGTACTTC. The chain has TRBV28 and TRBJ2-7; the match to TRBD1 covers 9 bases. V shed 2 bases and J 4 bases; nucleotides not matched to a gene: 9. Germline lookup yields CDR1 MDHEN and CDR2 SYDVKM. The CDR3 loop spans 16 amino acids.

At least ten counts were recorded for this clonotype. V gene TRBV5-1 combines with J gene TRBJ2-1, with 11 bases matching TRBD1. Germline lookup yields CDR1 SGHRS and CDR2 YFSETQ. J gave up 7 bases and V 4 bases, and 4 bases lay outside the gene matches. The CDR3 runs to 14 residues. CDR3 DNA sequence: TGCGCCAGCAGCACGGGACAGGGGGTGAATGAGCAGTTCTTC. This sequence encodes CASSTGQGVNEQFF.

In this sample, this clonotype turned up a few times. V is TRBV12-5 and J is TRBJ2-1; D is unclear. The CDR3 spans 13 residues. The germline V and J ends were trimmed by 7 bases and 2 bases, with 9 bases remaining between them. The V gene's germline CDR1 is LGHNT and CDR2 FRNRAP. CDR3 in DNA: TGTGCTAGTGCGGATGGGACCTACAATGAGCAGTTCTTC. Encoded protein: CASADGTYNEQFF.

The chain carries TRBV6-5 and TRBJ2-5; no definite D call. The germline V and J ends were trimmed by 1 base and 5 bases, with 11 bases remaining between them. From germline, CDR1 is MNHEY and CDR2 SVGAGI. CDR3 length: 14 amino acids. The CDR3: CASSYYGDRETQYF. The CDR3 region has the DNA TGTGCCAGCAGTTACTATGGGGATAGGGAGACCCAGTACTTC.

This clonotype was found a few times. The V and J genes are TRBV28 and TRBJ1-1; tentative D call: TRBD1 (5 bases). Germline CDR1 is MDHEN and CDR2 is SYDVKM. Trimming shortened V by 6 bases and J by 1 base, and 15 bases separated the two germline ends. The CDR3 is made up of 15 amino acids. The chain's CDR3 is CASRGALTGNTEAFF. The CDR3 region has the DNA TGTGCCAGCAGAGGGGCCCTAACAGGGAACACTGAAGCTTTCTTT.

A few counts support this clonotype. The V gene is TRBV20-1, the J gene TRBJ1-5; maybe TRBD1 (5 bases). Trimming took 0 bases from V and 6 from J, leaving 18 bases between them. This CDR3 contains 16 residues. From germline, CDR1 is DFQATT and CDR2 SNEGSKA (reference sequence). DNA for the CDR3: TGCAGTGCTAGAGATAGTTGGAGGGGAGGAATTCAGCCCCAGCATTTT. Translated: CSARDSWRGGIQPQHF.

The chain joins TRBV7-9 to TRBJ2-7, with D unresolved. The V end lost 3 bases, the J end lost 7 bases, and 22 bases lay between the germline ends. Germline loops: CDR1 SEHNR, CDR2 FQNEAQ (reference sequence). The CDR3 is 16 residues long. For the CDR3, the DNA is TGTGCCAGCAGCTTGTATGGGGTTGTGGGCGAACGGGAGCAGTACTTC. Residues: CASSLYGVVGEREQYF.

The V call is TRBV3-1, the J call TRBJ1-5, with D unresolved. V was pared by 0 bases and J by 1 base, with 4 bases between. The CDR3 has 14 residues. Per germline, CDR1 LGHDT and CDR2 YNNKEL (reference sequence). The chain's CDR3 is CASSQDWSNQPQHF. The CDR3 DNA is TGTGCCAGCAGCCAAGATTGGAGCAATCAGCCCCAGCATTTT.

There are a few counts of this clonotype. The J gene is TRBJ1-2, the V gene TRBV12-3 or TRBV12-4; D not resolved. The V end was cut by 3 bases, the J end by 4 bases, with 9 bases between. The CDR3 has 13 amino acids. The CDR3 nucleotides read TGTGCCAGCAGTTTCCTGGTTATCTATGGCTACACCTTC. This translates into CASSFLVIYGYTF.

This clonotype was observed a handful of times. V and J are TRBV5-1 and TRBJ2-2, with TRBD1 as a possible D gene (6 bases). The CDR3 is 15 amino acids. The V end lost 0 bases, the J end lost 4 bases, and 10 bases lay between the germline ends. Per germline, CDR1 SGHRS and CDR2 YFSETQ. CDR3 nucleotide sequence: TGCGCCAGCAGCTTGGCCCGACAGGCCACCGGGGAGCTGTTTTTT. Translated: CASSLARQATGELFF.

The rearrangement uses TRBV6-2 or TRBV6-3 and TRBJ2-2; the D is unclear. This CDR3 region has 15 residues. Looked up from germline, CDR1 is MNHEY and CDR2 is SVGEGT. V was cut by 4 bases and J by 6 bases, with 15 bases left in between. In nucleotides, the CDR3 is TGTGCCAGCAGTTCCCCGGTCCCTTCGGCCGGGGAGCTGTTTTTT. The encoded protein is CASSSPVPSAGELFF.

This chain uses TRBV6-2 or TRBV6-3 with TRBJ2-5; TRBD1 is a possible D gene (6 bases). CDR3 length equals 14 residues. From germline, CDR1 is MNHEY and CDR2 SVGEGT. Between the trimmed V and J ends, which lost 8 bases and 1 base, there was a span of 14 bases. The CDR3 bases are TGTGCCAGCCGAGAGGGGGTTTCCCAAGAGACCCAGTACTTC. It yields the protein CASREGVSQETQYF.

The V call is TRBV18, the J call TRBJ2-2; 10 nucleotides match TRBD2. Germline CDR1 reads KGHSH; CDR2 reads LQKENI. J lost 5 bases, V lost 3 bases, and 6 bases had no gene match. CDR3 length: 16 residues. Here the CDR3 reads CASSPLLAGETGELFF. CDR3 DNA sequence: TGTGCCAGCTCACCTTTGCTAGCGGGAGAGACCGGGGAGCTGTTTTTT.

The CDR3 reads CASIHGRQETQYF. The CDR3 region has the DNA TGTGCCAGCATACATGGGCGGCAAGAGACCCAGTACTTC. The V and J genes are TRBV6-6 and TRBJ2-5; D remains ambiguous. The ends were cut back, 7 bases at V and 2 bases at J, with 11 bases in the middle. Looked up from germline, CDR1 is MNHNY and CDR2 is SVGAGI (reference sequence). The CDR3 spans 13 residues.

V usage is TRBV5-1 and J usage is TRBJ2-7; a possible D gene is TRBD1 (6 bases). The CDR3 contains 14 residues. V lost 0 bases and J 5 bases, leaving 12 bases between the germline ends. The germline gives CDR1 SGHRS, CDR2 YFSETQ. The CDR3 reads CASSLGDRFDEQYF. The CDR3 nucleotides read TGCGCCAGCAGCTTGGGAGACAGGTTTGACGAGCAGTACTTC.

Many counts were recorded for this clonotype. The chain couples TRBV5-1 to TRBJ2-1, with unresolved D. The CDR3 extends over 13 amino acids. The V end lost 4 bases, the J end lost 2 bases, and 7 bases lay between the germline ends. Germline-derived CDR1 and CDR2 are SGHRS and YFSETQ. CDR3 region: CASSLSTYNEQFF. In nucleotides, the CDR3 is TGCGCCAGCAGCCTAAGCACCTACAATGAGCAGTTCTTC.

This clonotype has a handful of counts. The rearrangement links TRBV12-3 or TRBV12-4 to TRBJ2-7; 8 bases fit TRBD2. Trimming removed 1 base from V and 4 bases from J; junction bases left unmatched: 9. CDR3 length: 16 residues. CDR3: CASSLESPSSGYEQYF. In DNA form, the CDR3 reads TGTGCCAGCAGTTTAGAGTCGCCGTCTAGCGGGTACGAGCAGTACTTC.

The V and J genes are TRBV4-2 and TRBJ2-2; TRBD1 is a possible D gene (8 bases). From germline, CDR1 is LGHNA and CDR2 YNFKEQ. CDR3 length: 20 amino acids. Trimming left V 3 bases short and J 1 base short, with 24 bases between. CDR3 nucleotides: TGTGCCAGCAGCCAGGACAGGGACCCATCGGGCGGGAGGAACACCGGGGAGCTGTTTTTT. It is translated as CASSQDRDPSGGRNTGELFF.

This clonotype was observed a few times. This chain links TRBV20-1 with TRBJ2-5, with TRBD2 matching 9 bases. CDR3 length: 14 amino acids. CDR1 and CDR2 from the germline V gene are DFQATT and SNEGSKA (reference sequence). Trimming removed 2 bases from V and 2 bases from J; junction bases left unmatched: 3. CDR3 DNA: TGCAGTGCTAGAACGACTAGCGGACAAGAGACCCAGTACTTC. Protein product: CSARTTSGQETQYF.

The sample holds a few counts of this clonotype. The J gene is TRBJ2-3, the V gene TRBV11-2; D might be TRBD1 (6 bases). Trimming stripped 7 bases from V and 2 bases from J, with 16 bases between. Germline-derived CDR1 and CDR2 are SGHAT and FQNNGV. This CDR3 is 15 amino acids long. The CDR3 DNA follows: TGTGCCAGCACCTATCGGACAGTCCCCACAGATACGCAGTATTTT. Its protein is CASTYRTVPTDTQYF.

V is TRBV5-1 and J is TRBJ1-2, with TRBD1 as a possible D gene (5 bases). V lost 5 bases to trimming and J lost 3 bases, with 14 bases between them. The CDR3 totals 14 residues. Germline lookup yields CDR1 SGHRS and CDR2 YFSETQ. The CDR3 reads CASSSESGDYGYTF. CDR3 coding DNA: TGCGCCAGCAGTTCGGAATCGGGGGACTATGGCTACACCTTC.